The following is a T cell receptor (beta chain) sequence with its context. Its antigen is not known. The data were obtained in a study of T cell responses to AZD1222 COVID-19 vaccine. CDR3 size: 15 residues. V was clipped by 5 bases and J by 4 bases, with 12 bases between them. Per germline, CDR1 MDHEN and CDR2 SYDVKM. Study-level results: The study sampled repertoires only after the peak T cell response.

Using immunoSEQ multiplex PCR, the repertoire was profiled, and TCRdb retains in-frame clones only, with some absent. The repertoire holds approximately 64,000 clones, with 75% to 95% as singletons. This TCR was sampled from an adult who received the MenACWY meningococcal vaccine as a control. J is TRBJ2-6 and V is TRBV28; tentative D call: TRBD2 (5 bases). The specimen comprised peripheral blood, sampled 28 days after the second dose of the MenACWY control vaccine. The DNA for the CDR3 is TGTGCCAGCAGTCGGAGGCCTGCGGGGGCCAACGTCCTGACTTTC. Its protein product is CASSRRPAGANVLTF.